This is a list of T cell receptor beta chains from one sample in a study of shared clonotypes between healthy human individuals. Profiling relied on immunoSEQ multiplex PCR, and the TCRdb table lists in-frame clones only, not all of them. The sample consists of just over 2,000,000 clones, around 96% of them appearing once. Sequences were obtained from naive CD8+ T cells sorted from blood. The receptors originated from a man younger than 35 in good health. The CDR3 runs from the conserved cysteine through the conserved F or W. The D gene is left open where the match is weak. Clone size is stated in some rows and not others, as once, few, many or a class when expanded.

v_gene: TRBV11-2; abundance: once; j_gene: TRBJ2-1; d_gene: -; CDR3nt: TGTGCCAGCAGCTTGGGGGGCGTGATCGATGAGCAGTTCTTC; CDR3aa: CASSLGGVIDEQFF
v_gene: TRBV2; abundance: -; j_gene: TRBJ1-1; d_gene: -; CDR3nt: TGTGCCAGCAGTGAACCGACTGACGGGGACACTGAAGCTTTCTTT; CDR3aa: CASSEPTDGDTEAFF
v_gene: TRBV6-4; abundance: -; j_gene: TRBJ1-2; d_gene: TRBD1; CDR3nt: TGTGCCAGCAGTGACCAAGAGGGCAGTGTGGGCCAGGGGGTGGTGGATGGCTACACCTTC; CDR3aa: CASSDQEGSVGQGVVDGYTF
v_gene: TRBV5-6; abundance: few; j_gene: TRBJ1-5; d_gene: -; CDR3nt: TGTGCCAGCAGCTTGGGTGCTCAGCCCCAGCATTTT; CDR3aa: CASSLGAQPQHF
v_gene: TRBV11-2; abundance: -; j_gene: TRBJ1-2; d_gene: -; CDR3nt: TGTGCCAGCAGCTTACTGGGGGATGGCTACACCTTC; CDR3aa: CASSLLGDGYTF
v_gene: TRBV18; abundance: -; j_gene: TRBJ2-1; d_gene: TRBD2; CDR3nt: TGTGCCAGCTCACCAGTCAAGTTTAGCGGGATAAGCTCCTACAATGAGCAGTTCTTC; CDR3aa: CASSPVKFSGISSYNEQFF
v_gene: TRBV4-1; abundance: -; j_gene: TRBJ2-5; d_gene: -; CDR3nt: TGCGCCAGCAGCCAAGGGGCCTATGAGACCCAGTACTTC; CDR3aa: CASSQGAYETQYF
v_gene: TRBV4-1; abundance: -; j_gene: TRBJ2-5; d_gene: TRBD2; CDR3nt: TGCGCCAGCAGCCATCAGCGGGAGGGCCTGAAGACCCAGTACTTC; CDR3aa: CASSHQREGLKTQYF
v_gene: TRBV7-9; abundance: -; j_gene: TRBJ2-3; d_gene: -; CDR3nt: TGTGCCAGCAGCCCTCGGAGAGGCCACGGCACAGATACGCAGTATTTT; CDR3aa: CASSPRRGHGTDTQYF
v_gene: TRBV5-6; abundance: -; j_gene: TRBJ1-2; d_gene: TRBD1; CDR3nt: TGTGCCAGCGCAGAGACCGGGACAGGGGGCTCGTACTATGGCTACACCTTC; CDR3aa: CASAETGTGGSYYGYTF
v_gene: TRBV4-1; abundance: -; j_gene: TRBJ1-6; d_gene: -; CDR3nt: TGCGCCAGCAGCCAAGAAGAGGGGAGAGATAATTCACCCCTCCACTTT; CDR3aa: CASSQEEGRDNSPLHF
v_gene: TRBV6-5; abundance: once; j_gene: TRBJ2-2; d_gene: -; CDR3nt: TGTGCCAGCAGTTACCCCACTCTCGCCGGGGAGCTGTTTTTT; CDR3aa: CASSYPTLAGELFF
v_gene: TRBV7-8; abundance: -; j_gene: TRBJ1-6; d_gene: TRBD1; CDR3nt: TGTGCCAGCAGCTTGGGGGACAGCCGTTATAATTCACCCCTCCACTTT; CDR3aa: CASSLGDSRYNSPLHF
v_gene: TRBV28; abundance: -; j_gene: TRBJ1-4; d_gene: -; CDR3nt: TGTGCCAGCAGTTTAGTCGGGGCCCTTGGATATGAAAAACTGTTTTTT; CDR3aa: CASSLVGALGYEKLFF
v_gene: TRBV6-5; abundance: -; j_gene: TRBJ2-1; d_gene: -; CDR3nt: TGTGCCAGCAGTTACTCTCAGGGGGACTCCGACAATGAGCAGTTCTTC; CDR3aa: CASSYSQGDSDNEQFF
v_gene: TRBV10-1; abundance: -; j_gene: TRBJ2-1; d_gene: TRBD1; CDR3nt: TGCGCCAGCAGTGATGGGGGACAGGGAGTCTACAATGAGCAGTTCTTC; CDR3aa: CASSDGGQGVYNEQFF
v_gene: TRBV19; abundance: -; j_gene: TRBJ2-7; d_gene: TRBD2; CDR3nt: TGTGCCAGTAGTATTCTCCCTTTGGCTAGCGGGGTTTCCGAGCAGTACTTC; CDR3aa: CASSILPLASGVSEQYF
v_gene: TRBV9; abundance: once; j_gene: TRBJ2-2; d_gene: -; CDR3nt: TGTGCCAGCAGCCCGCCCCTGGCGGGGACCACCGGGGAGCTGTTTTTT; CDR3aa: CASSPPLAGTTGELFF